The 21 T cell receptor beta chains given below trace back to one sample, sequenced in a study of T-cell reconstitution after alpha-beta-depleted transplantation in children. Preparation of the TCRbeta library involved a method that used unique molecular identifiers. TCRdb passed the PCR reads through MiXCR, listing each CDR3 protein once. The table records 75,000 to 80,000 distinct CDR3 sequences, around 18% of them present only once. The sequences come from PBMCs, mostly from graft donor cells, collected 360 days after TCRalphabeta/CD19-depleted stem cell transplant. The receptors derive from a male patient between 2 and 10 years old who had a stem cell transplant for acute lymphoblastic leukemia, so the T cells may come from the graft donor.

This chain joins TRBV7-8 and TRBJ2-2, with 8 bases identical to TRBD2. The CDR3 loop spans 16 amino acids. From germline, CDR1 is SGHVS and CDR2 FQNEAQ. The V gene end was trimmed by 0 bases and the J gene end by 4 bases; junction bases not matched to a gene: 4. The CDR3 protein is CASSLARTSGTGELFF. CDR3 in DNA: TGTGCCAGCAGCTTAGCGCGCACTAGCGGCACCGGGGAGCTGTTTTTT.

This clonotype came up a few times. This CDR3 reads CSARSPAEAFF. The CDR3 region has the DNA TGCAGTGCTAGATCCCCGGCCGAAGCTTTCTTT. This chain joins TRBV20-1 and TRBJ1-1; D is undetermined. Trimming cost V 2 bases and J 8 bases, with 9 bases left between them. Germline CDR1 and CDR2: DFQATT and SNEGSKA (reference sequence). The CDR3 is 11 amino acids.

This clonotype was counted between two and nine times. The rearrangement links TRBV4-1 to TRBJ2-7; no firm D call. This CDR3 comprises 14 residues. Germline-derived CDR1 and CDR2 are MGHRA and YSYEKL. The V gene lost 2 bases and the J gene lost 2 bases, with 10 bases spanning the gap. The CDR3 nucleotides read TGCGCCAGCAGCCAAAAGGGATCAACCTACGAGCAGTACTTC. It translates to CASSQKGSTYEQYF.

This chain joins TRBV20-1 and TRBJ2-1; 9 bases line up with TRBD2. The germline CDR1 and CDR2 sequences are DFQATT and SNEGSKA (reference sequence). The CDR3 consists of 15 residues. After removal of 0 bases from V and 6 bases from J, the junction contained 6 bases not matched to a gene. The CDR3 sequence is CSARDLSGSGNEQFF. The CDR3 nucleotides are TGCAGTGCTAGAGATCTTAGCGGGAGCGGCAATGAGCAGTTCTTC.

The genes are TRBV24-1 and TRBJ2-2; D is unclear. The CDR3 extends over 13 amino acids. Trimming cost V 9 bases and J 1 base, with 8 bases left between them. The germline V gene encodes CDR1 KGHDR and CDR2 SFDVKD. Here the CDR3 reads CATRPGNTGELFF. Written as DNA, the CDR3 is TGTGCCACCCGCCCCGGGAACACCGGGGAGCTGTTTTTT.

The genes are TRBV12-3 or TRBV12-4 and TRBJ2-2; 8 nucleotides match TRBD2. With V trimmed by 1 base and J by 7 bases, 8 bases remained unmatched. This CDR3 spans 16 amino acids. CDR3 amino acids: CASSLVQRELGGELFF. The CDR3 bases are TGTGCCAGCAGTTTAGTGCAGCGGGAGTTGGGCGGGGAGCTGTTTTTT.

The V gene is TRBV12-3 or TRBV12-4, the J gene TRBJ2-7; D is uncertain. There are 11 residues in the CDR3. The ends were cut back, 6 bases at V and 6 bases at J, with 9 bases in the middle. CDR3: CASRFRGEQYF. In DNA form, the CDR3 reads TGTGCCAGCAGGTTTAGAGGCGAGCAGTACTTC.

The rearrangement links TRBV20-1 to TRBJ2-7; D is undetermined. Germline V gene sequence: CDR1 DFQATT, CDR2 SNEGSKA (reference sequence). This CDR3 comprises 13 residues. The V and J ends lost 3 bases and 2 bases respectively, with 11 bases between them. The CDR3 reads CSARPLNTYEQYF. Written as DNA, the CDR3 is TGCAGTGCTAGGCCCTTAAACACCTACGAGCAGTACTTC.

The table lists this clonotype with a few counts. The chain links TRBV30 to TRBJ2-1, with D perhaps given as TRBD1 or TRBD2 (5 bases each). Germline assignment: CDR1 GTSNPN and CDR2 SVGIG (reference sequence). The CDR3 is made up of 14 amino acids. Trimming removed 3 bases from V and 5 bases from J, with 14 bases in between. The CDR3 loop reads CAWRGKGPNNEQFF. The CDR3 coding sequence is TGTGCCTGGAGAGGAAAGGGACCAAACAATGAGCAGTTCTTC.

The V call is TRBV3-1, the J call TRBJ2-3; the D is unclear. Germline CDR1 LGHDT, CDR2 YNNKEL (reference sequence). V lost 0 bases and J 2 bases, leaving 12 bases between the germline ends. The CDR3 loop spans 16 amino acids. CDR3 sequence (DNA): TGTGCCAGCAGCCAAGATTACGGTCATTTCACAGATACGCAGTATTTT. As protein: CASSQDYGHFTDTQYF.

This clonotype was recorded many times. This chain joins TRBV12-3 or TRBV12-4 and TRBJ2-6, with D unclear. The CDR3 loop spans 13 amino acids. V lost 10 bases to trimming and J lost 0 bases, with 7 bases between them. Written as DNA, the CDR3 is TGTGCCAATCGAGTCTCTGGGGCCAACGTCCTGACTTTC. As protein: CANRVSGANVLTF.

The chain's CDR3 is CAIRGLGTNEQYF. CDR3 bases: TGTGCCATCAGGGGACTAGGGACAAACGAGCAGTACTTC. The V call is TRBV10-3, the J call TRBJ2-7, with TRBD2 identical over 8 bases. V shed 6 bases, J shed 5 bases, and the junction held 6 bases outside the gene matches. There are 13 residues in the CDR3. CDR1 and CDR2 (germline): ENHRY, SYGVKD.

The chain couples TRBV7-8 to TRBJ2-7; 8 nucleotides align to TRBD1. With 6 bases clipped from V and 7 bases from J, the junction kept 20 bases outside the gene matches. CDR3 length equals 17 residues. CDR1 is SGHVS, CDR2 FQNEAQ, per germline. CDR3 nucleotides: TGTGCCAGCAGAGACTTTATAGGGACAGGTCTGTTGGGGGAGCAGTACTTC. Encoded protein: CASRDFIGTGLLGEQYF.

This clonotype has only a few counts. The rearrangement uses TRBV2 and TRBJ2-5; 11 nucleotides align to TRBD2. Germline values: CDR1 SNHLY, CDR2 FYNNEI. This CDR3 region has 15 residues. The ends lost 5 bases at V and 4 bases at J; junction bases unmatched: 6. CDR3 sequence: CASSYSLAGGETQYF. CDR3 coding DNA: TGTGCCAGCAGTTATTCTCTAGCGGGAGGAGAGACCCAGTACTTC. Full variable domain (rest looked up from reference TRBV2 and TRBJ2-5): EPEVTQTPSHQVTQMGQEVILRCVPISNHLYFYWYRQILGQKVEFLVSFYNNEISEKSEIFDDQFSVERPDGSNFTLKIRSTKLEDSAMYFCASSYSLAGGETQYFGPGTRLLVL.

The chain is built from TRBV30 and TRBJ2-3; no definite D call. Germline CDR1 reads GTSNPN; CDR2 reads SVGIG (reference sequence). The CDR3 is made up of 12 amino acids. Trimming pared 2 bases from V and 3 bases from J, leaving 6 bases between. Here the CDR3 DNA reads TGTGCCTGGAGTCTGGGGACAGATACGCAGTATTTT. It specifies CAWSLGTDTQYF.

This clonotype was found a few times. The V and J genes are TRBV4-1 and TRBJ2-3; 10 positions match TRBD2. Losses at the gene ends were 0 bases for V and 7 bases for J; bases not matched to a gene: 7. The CDR3 is 16 residues long. Germline CDR1 MGHRA, CDR2 YSYEKL. The CDR3 DNA reads as TGCGCCAGCAGCCAAGAGGGTAGCGGGAGGACCCATACGCAGTATTTT. Its translation: CASSQEGSGRTHTQYF.

The chain recombines TRBV10-3 with TRBJ1-1; 10 bases are a match to TRBD1. CDR1 is ENHRY, CDR2 SYGVKD, per germline. J was trimmed by 3 bases and V by 6 bases; bases with no gene match: 4. The CDR3 contains 14 residues. CDR3 in DNA: TGTGCCATCAGGGGACAGGGGAGGCACACTGAAGCTTTCTTT. Amino acid sequence: CAIRGQGRHTEAFF.

The genes are TRBV5-4 and TRBJ2-1, with TRBD1 as a possible D gene (7 bases). The V gene lost 0 bases and the J gene lost 8 bases, with 15 bases spanning the gap. CDR3 length equals 15 residues. CDR1 and CDR2 (germline): SGHNT, YYREEE (reference sequence). This CDR3 is CASSLGQARGDEQFF. DNA for the CDR3: TGTGCCAGCAGCTTGGGGCAGGCCAGGGGGGATGAGCAGTTCTTC.

In this sample, this clonotype turned up many times. The junction shows a germline mismatch at one end, possibly a read error. The genes are TRBV5-1 and TRBJ2-7; D is undetermined. The CDR3 is 12 amino acids. The germline gives CDR1 SGHRS, CDR2 YFSETQ. CDR3 DNA: TGTGCCAGCAGTTTCTTGGGCTACGAGCAGTACTTC. Translated: CASSFLGYEQYF. Full variable domain (remainder filled in from reference TRBV5-1 and TRBJ2-7): KAGVTQTPRYLIKTRGQQVTLSCSPISGHRSVSWYQQTPGQGLQFLFEYFSETQRNKGNFPGRFSGRQFSNSRSEMNVSTLELGDSALYLCASSFLGYEQYFGPGTRLTVT.

The CDR3 sequence: CASSLEASGLSYEQYF. The CDR3 nucleotides are TGTGCCAGCAGTTTAGAAGCTAGCGGACTCTCCTACGAGCAGTACTTC. This rearrangement joins TRBV12-3 or TRBV12-4 to TRBJ2-7; 7 bases agree with TRBD2. The CDR3 totals 16 residues. Germline trimming cut 1 base from V and 0 bases from J; bases unmatched to any gene: 6.

The chain employs TRBV20-1 and TRBJ1-1; 7 positions match TRBD1. Looked up from germline, CDR1 is DFQATT and CDR2 is SNEGSKA (reference sequence). CDR3 size: 14 residues. Trimming took 3 bases from V and 3 from J; bases not matched to a gene: 7. Written as DNA, the CDR3 is TGCAGTGCTAGTAATGTTCAGGGGGACACTGAAGCTTTCTTT. Amino acid sequence: CSASNVQGDTEAFF.